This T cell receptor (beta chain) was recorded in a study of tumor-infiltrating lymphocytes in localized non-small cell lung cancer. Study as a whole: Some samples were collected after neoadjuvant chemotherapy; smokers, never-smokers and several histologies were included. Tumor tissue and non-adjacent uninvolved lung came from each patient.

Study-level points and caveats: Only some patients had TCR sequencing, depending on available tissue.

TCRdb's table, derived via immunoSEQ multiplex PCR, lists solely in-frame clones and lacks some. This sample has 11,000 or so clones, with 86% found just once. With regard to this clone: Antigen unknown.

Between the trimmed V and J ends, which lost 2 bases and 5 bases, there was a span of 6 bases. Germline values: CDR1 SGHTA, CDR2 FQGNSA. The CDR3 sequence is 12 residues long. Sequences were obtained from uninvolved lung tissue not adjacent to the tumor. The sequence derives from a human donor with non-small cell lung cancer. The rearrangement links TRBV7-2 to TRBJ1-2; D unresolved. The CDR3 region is CASSLWEYGYTF. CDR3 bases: TGTGCCAGCAGCTTATGGGAATATGGCTACACCTTC.